One sample yielded the 2 T cell receptor beta chains listed below, sequenced in a study of shared clonotypes between healthy human individuals. The protocol was immunoSEQ multiplex PCR, while the TCRdb copy is restricted to in-frame clones and leaves out a portion. Of 2 million to 2.5 million clones in the sample, more than 85% are singletons; the top ten hold 0.35% to 0.45%. Sequenced input: naive CD4+ T cells from PBMCs. The subset was: CD45RA+ positively selected. These receptors originate from a man between 18 and 35 years old in good health. Some clones in this sample may be carry-over from other donors' samples.

This chain joins TRBV19 and TRBJ2-5, with D perhaps matching TRBD1 (6 bases). Trimming took off 2 bases at V and 3 bases at J, with 7 bases between the two ends. CDR1 is LNHDA and CDR2 is SQIVND in the germline V gene (reference sequence). The CDR3 consists of 13 residues. In DNA, the CDR3 is TGTGCCAGTAGTATAACAGGGAAAGAGACCCAGTACTTC. Translating it yields CASSITGKETQYF.

DNA of the CDR3: TGTGCCAGCAGCTTGACAGGGAGGTCAGAGACCCAGTACTTC. The encoded protein is CASSLTGRSETQYF. This sequence joins TRBV5-6 and TRBJ2-5; D tentatively fits TRBD1 or TRBD2 (6 bases each). Trimming pared 1 base from V and 4 bases from J, leaving 11 bases between. CDR1 and CDR2 (germline): SGHDT, YYEEEE. The CDR3 has 14 residues. The full variable domain, completed using reference TRBV5-6 and TRBJ2-5, is DAGVTQSPTHLIKTRGQQVTLRCSPKSGHDTVSWYQQALGQGPQFIFQYYEEEERQRGNFPDRFSGHQFPNYSSELNVNALLLGDSALYLCASSLTGRSETQYFGPGTRLLVL.